This TCR beta chain was sequenced during a study of T cells in narcolepsy (dated by TCRdb to 2017 to 2018). In terms of the full investigation: Patients with narcolepsy type 1 or type 2 (NT1, NT2) and healthy control donors were enrolled in the study. The study used TCR Vbeta sequencing to track clonotypes in blood and CSF while looking for autoreactive T cells in narcolepsy patients that target self-antigens of hypocretin neurons (hypocretin, TRIB2). What the work shows at the level of the full study, not this receptor alone: Patients and controls had similar numbers of sequenced blood memory CD4+ clonotypes, with averages of about 39,494 in patients and 30,000 to 35,000 in controls. Plots comparing CSF and blood CD4+ T cell clonotypes from the same patient highlighted HCRT-specific and TRIB2-specific autoreactive clonotypes. No sequences matching autoreactive T cell clones were contained in some blood memory CD4+ repertoires from patients and controls. Autoreactive clonotypes were reported to be detected serially in the blood of the same patients and of different patients, but not in the blood of healthy controls.

Memory CD4+ T cells were sorted ex vivo from peripheral blood of narcolepsy patients and healthy controls for TCR Vbeta sequencing. Libraries were built with the immunoSEQ multiplex PCR assay. The table was pulled from immuneACCESS by TCRdb, which kept in-frame rearrangements only. Such tables lose some clones; where checked, under half of the loss comes from unresolved V genes, and the rest has no known cause. A total of roughly 30,000 clones appear in this sample, around 77% of them only once. The top ten hold 3.8% of the sample. A note on this clone: The specificity of this receptor is unknown. Per-base quality was not reported, and no clone a single base away is much larger than it.

The CDR1 and CDR2 encoded by the germline V gene are MNHNS and SASEGT. From the cysteine through the phenylalanine, the CDR3 covers 15 amino acids. Kept here is only the CDR3 DNA, which spans 45 bases and is read in frame from base 1. From V the trimming removes 3 bases and from J it removes 4 bases, while the gene matches leave 8 bases of the junction unaccounted for. The material sequenced was memory (CD45RA-) CD4+ T cells from blood. The cell subset or site label for this specimen denotes: memory T cells sorted ex vivo from peripheral blood. The TCR was taken from a human donor in good health. This receptor chain uses TRBV6-1 and TRBJ2-5; 7 junctional bases match TRBD2. The DNA reads as follows: TGTGCCAGCAGTGAGGGGAGGGACTGGAGAGAGACCCAGTACTTC. Its protein is CASSEGRDWRETQYF.